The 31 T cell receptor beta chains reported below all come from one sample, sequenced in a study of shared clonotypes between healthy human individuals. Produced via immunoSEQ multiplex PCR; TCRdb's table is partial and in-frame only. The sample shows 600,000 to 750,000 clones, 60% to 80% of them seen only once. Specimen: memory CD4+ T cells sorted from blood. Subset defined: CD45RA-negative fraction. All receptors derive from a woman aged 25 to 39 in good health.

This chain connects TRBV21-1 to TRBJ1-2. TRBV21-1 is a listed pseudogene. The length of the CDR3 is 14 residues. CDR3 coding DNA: TGTGCCAGCAGCAAAGCAGGGACGATAAGAGGCTACACCTTC. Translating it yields CASSKAGTIRGYTF.

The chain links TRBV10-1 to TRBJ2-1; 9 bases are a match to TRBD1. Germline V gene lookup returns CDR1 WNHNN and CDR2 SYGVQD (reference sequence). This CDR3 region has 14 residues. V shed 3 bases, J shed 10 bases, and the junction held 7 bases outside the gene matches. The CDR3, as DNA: TGCGCCAGCAGTGAAGGGACAGGGATCGGGGAGCAGTTCTTC. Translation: CASSEGTGIGEQFF.

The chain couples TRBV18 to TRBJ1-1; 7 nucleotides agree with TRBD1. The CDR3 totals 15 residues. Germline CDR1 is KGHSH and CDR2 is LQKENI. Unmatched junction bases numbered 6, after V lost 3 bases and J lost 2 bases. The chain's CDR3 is CASSPRGTANTEAFF. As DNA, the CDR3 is TGTGCCAGCTCACCGAGGGGGACAGCTAACACTGAAGCTTTCTTT.

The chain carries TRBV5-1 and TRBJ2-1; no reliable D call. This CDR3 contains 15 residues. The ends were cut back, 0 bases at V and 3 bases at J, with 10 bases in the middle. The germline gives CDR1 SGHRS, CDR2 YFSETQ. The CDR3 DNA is TGCGCCAGCAGCTTGGATTCCAGGAACTACAATGAGCAGTTCTTC. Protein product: CASSLDSRNYNEQFF.

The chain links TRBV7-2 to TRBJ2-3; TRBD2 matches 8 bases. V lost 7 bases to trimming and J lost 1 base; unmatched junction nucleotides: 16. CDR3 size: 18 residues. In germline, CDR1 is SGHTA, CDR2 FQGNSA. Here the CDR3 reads CASTKGIVAGSGTDTQYF. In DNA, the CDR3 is TGTGCCAGCACCAAAGGGATAGTAGCGGGATCGGGCACAGATACGCAGTATTTT.

The CDR3 nucleotides are TGCGCCAGCAGCCAAGATTTACAGCCCCAGAAACTGTTTTTT. It encodes CASSQDLQPQKLFF. The chain has TRBV4-1 and TRBJ1-4; D is uncertain. Germline values: CDR1 MGHRA, CDR2 YSYEKL. V was trimmed by 0 bases and J by 11 bases, leaving 13 bases between them. The CDR3 length is 14 residues.

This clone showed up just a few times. CDR3 in amino acids: CASSTPGGTSNTGELFF. The CDR3 nucleotides read TGTGCCAGCAGTACTCCTGGCGGGACATCGAACACCGGGGAGCTGTTTTTT. The chain uses TRBV27 and TRBJ2-2, with D possibly called TRBD1 or TRBD2 (6 bases each). Per the germline V gene, CDR1 is MNHEY and CDR2 is SMNVEV (reference sequence). V was pared by 5 bases and J by 0 bases, with 16 bases between. This CDR3 has 17 amino acids.

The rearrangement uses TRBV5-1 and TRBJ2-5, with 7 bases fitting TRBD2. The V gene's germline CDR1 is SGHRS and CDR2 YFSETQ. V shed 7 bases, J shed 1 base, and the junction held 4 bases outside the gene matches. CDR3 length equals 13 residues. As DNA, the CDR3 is TGCGCCAGCTTTGCGGGGGTCCAAGAGACCCAGTACTTC. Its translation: CASFAGVQETQYF.

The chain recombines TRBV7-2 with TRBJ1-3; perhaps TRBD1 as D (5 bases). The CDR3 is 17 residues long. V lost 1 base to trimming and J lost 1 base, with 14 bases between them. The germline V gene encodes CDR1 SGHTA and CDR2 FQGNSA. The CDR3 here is CASSLGWGGGSGNTIYF. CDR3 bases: TGTGCCAGCAGCTTAGGGTGGGGCGGGGGTTCTGGAAACACCATATATTTT. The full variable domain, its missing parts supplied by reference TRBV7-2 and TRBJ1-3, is GAGVSQSPSNKVTEKGKDVELRCDPISGHTALYWYRQSLGQGLEFLIYFQGNSAPDKSGLPSDRFSAERTGGSVSTLTIQRTQQEDSAVYLCASSLGWGGGSGNTIYFGEGSWLTVV.

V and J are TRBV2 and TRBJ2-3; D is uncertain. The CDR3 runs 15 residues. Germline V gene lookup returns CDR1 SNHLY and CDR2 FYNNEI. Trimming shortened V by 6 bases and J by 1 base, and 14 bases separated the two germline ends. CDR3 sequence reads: CASRLRRAGTDTQYF. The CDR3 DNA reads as TGTGCCAGCAGGTTGAGGAGAGCCGGCACAGATACGCAGTATTTT.

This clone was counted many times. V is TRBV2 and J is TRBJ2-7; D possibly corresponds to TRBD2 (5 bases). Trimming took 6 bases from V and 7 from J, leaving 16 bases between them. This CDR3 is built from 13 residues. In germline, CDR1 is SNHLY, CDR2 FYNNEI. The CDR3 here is CASSLARREEQYF. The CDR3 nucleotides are TGTGCCAGCAGCCTTGCCCGAAGGGAGGAGCAGTACTTC.

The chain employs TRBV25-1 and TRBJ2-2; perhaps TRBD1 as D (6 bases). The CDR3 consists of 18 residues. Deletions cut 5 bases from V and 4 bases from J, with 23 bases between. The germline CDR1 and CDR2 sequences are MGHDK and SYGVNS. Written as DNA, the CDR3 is TGTGCCAGCAGTCCCCTCTCACCGGGACACCCGATCACCGGGGAGCTGTTTTTT. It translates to CASSPLSPGHPITGELFF.

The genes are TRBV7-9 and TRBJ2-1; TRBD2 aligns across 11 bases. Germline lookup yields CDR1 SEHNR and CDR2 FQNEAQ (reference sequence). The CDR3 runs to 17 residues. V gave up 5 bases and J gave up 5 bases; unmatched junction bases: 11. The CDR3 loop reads CASSPRLAGTTDNEQFF. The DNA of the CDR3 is TGTGCCAGCAGCCCCCGACTAGCGGGAACCACTGACAATGAGCAGTTCTTC.

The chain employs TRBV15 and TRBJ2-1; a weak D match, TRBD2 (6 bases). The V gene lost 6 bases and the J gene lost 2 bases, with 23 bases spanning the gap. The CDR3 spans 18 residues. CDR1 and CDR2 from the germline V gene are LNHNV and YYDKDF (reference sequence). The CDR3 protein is CATSQVFGGNRAYNEQFF. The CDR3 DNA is TGTGCCACCAGTCAGGTCTTCGGCGGGAATAGGGCCTACAATGAGCAGTTCTTC.

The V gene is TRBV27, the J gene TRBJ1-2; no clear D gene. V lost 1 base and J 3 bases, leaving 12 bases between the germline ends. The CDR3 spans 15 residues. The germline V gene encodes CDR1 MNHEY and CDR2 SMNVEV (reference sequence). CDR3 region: CASSLFSGSDYGYTF. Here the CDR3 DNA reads TGTGCCAGCAGTTTATTTTCGGGCAGTGACTATGGCTACACCTTC.

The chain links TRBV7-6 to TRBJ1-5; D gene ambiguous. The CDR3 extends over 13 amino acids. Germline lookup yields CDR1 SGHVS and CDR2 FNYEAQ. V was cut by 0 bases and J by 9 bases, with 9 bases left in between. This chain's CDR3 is CASSLAGAGPQHF. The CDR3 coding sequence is TGTGCCAGCAGCTTAGCAGGCGCGGGGCCCCAGCATTTT.

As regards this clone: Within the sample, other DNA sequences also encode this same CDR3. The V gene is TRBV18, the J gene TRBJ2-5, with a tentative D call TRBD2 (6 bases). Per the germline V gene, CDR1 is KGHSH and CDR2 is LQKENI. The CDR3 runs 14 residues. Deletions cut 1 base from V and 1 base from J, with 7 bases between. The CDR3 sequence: CASSPLGGQETQYF. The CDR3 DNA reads TGTGCCAGCTCACCACTCGGGGGCCAAGAGACCCAGTACTTC.

CDR3 loop: CASSPETGWYEQYF. In DNA form, the CDR3 reads TGTGCCAGCAGTCCCGAGACAGGGTGGTACGAGCAGTACTTC. The gene calls are TRBV28 and TRBJ2-7; 7 nucleotides agree with TRBD1. CDR3 length equals 14 residues. V was clipped by 5 bases and J by 4 bases; unmatched bases: 8. CDR1 and CDR2 from the germline V gene are MDHEN and SYDVKM.

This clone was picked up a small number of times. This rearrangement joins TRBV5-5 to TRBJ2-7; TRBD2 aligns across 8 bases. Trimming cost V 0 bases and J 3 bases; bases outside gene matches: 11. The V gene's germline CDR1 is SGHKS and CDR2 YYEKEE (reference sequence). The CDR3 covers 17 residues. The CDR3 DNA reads TGTGCCAGCAGCTTGGGGAGGAGACTAGCGCAACACTACGAGCAGTACTTC. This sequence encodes CASSLGRRLAQHYEQYF.

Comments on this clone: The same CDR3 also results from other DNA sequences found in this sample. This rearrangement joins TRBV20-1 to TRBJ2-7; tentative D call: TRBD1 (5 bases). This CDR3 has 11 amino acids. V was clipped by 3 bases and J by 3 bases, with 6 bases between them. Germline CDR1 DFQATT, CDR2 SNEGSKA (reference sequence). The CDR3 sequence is CSARDNYEQYF. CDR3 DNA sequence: TGCAGTGCTAGGGACAACTACGAGCAGTACTTC.

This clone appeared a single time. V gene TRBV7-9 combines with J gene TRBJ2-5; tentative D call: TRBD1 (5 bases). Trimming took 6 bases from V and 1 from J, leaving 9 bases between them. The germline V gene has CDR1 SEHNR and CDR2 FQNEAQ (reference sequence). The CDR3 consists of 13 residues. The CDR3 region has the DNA TGTGCCAGCAGGCAGGGTACCCAAGAGACCCAGTACTTC. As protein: CASRQGTQETQYF.

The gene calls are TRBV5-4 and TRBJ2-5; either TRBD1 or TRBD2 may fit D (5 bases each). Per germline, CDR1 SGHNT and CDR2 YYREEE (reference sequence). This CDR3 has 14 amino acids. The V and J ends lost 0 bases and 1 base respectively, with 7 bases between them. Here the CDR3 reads CASSLDGTQETQYF. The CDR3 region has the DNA TGTGCCAGCAGCTTGGATGGGACCCAAGAGACCCAGTACTTC. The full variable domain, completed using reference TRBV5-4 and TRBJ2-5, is ETGVTQSPTHLIKTRGQQVTLRCSSQSGHNTVSWYQQALGQGPQFIFQYYREEENGRGNFPPRFSGLQFPNYSSELNVNALELDDSALYLCASSLDGTQETQYFGPGTRLLVL.

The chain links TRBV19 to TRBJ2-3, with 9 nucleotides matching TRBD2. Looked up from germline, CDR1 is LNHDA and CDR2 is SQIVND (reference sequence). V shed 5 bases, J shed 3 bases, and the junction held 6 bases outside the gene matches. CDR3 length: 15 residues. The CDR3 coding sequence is TGTGCCAGTAGTGTGCCGGGACTAGCAACAGATACGCAGTATTTT. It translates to CASSVPGLATDTQYF.

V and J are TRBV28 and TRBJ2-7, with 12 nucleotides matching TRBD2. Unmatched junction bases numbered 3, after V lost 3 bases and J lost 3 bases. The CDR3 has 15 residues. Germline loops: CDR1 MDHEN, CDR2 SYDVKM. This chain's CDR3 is CASSFRLAGVYEQYF. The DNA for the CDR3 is TGTGCCAGCAGTTTTCGACTAGCGGGGGTCTACGAGCAGTACTTC.

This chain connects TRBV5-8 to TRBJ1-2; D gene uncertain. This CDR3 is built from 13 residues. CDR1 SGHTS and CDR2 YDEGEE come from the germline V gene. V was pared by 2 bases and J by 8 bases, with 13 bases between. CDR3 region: CASSFGSRRGYTF. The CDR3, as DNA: TGTGCCAGCAGCTTTGGGTCCAGGAGGGGCTACACCTTC.

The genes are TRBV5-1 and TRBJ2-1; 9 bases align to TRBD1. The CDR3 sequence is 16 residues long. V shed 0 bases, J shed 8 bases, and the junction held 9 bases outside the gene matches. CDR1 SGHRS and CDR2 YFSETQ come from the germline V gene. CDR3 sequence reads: CASSLGDRDAPDEQFF. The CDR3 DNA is TGCGCCAGCAGCTTGGGGGACAGGGATGCACCTGATGAGCAGTTCTTC.

CDR3 coding DNA: TGTGCCAGCAGCGTAGGACTAGCGGGGGTTAGGATAGGAAATGAGCAGTTCTTC. Protein product: CASSVGLAGVRIGNEQFF. The gene calls are TRBV9 and TRBJ2-1; 12 nucleotides align to TRBD2. This CDR3 region has 18 residues. The V and J ends lost 0 bases and 7 bases, in that order; junction bases with no gene match: 11. CDR1 is SGDLS and CDR2 is YYNGEE in the germline V gene.

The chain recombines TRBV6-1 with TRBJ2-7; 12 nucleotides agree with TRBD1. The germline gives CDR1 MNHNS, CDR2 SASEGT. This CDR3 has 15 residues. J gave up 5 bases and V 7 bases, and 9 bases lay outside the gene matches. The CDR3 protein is CASTVGTGGLHEQYF. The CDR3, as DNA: TGTGCCAGCACTGTCGGGACAGGGGGCCTTCACGAGCAGTACTTC.

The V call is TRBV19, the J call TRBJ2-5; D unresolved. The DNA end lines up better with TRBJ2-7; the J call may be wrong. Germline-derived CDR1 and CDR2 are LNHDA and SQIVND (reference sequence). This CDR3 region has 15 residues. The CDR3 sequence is CASSMIPFEVYEQYF. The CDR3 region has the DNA TGTGCCAGTAGTATGATCCCGTTTGAAGTTTACGAGCAGTACTTC.

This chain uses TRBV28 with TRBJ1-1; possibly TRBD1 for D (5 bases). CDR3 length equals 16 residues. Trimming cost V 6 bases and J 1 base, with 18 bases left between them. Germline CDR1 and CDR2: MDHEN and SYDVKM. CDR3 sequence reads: CASRTTFGGGNTEAFF. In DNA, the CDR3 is TGTGCCAGCAGGACGACGTTTGGGGGAGGGAACACTGAAGCTTTCTTT.

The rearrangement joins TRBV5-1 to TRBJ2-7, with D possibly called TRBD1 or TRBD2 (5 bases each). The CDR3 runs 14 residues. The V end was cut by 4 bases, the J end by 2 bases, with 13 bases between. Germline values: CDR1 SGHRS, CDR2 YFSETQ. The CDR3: CASSPGTATYEQYF. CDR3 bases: TGCGCCAGCAGCCCCGGGACGGCAACCTACGAGCAGTACTTC.